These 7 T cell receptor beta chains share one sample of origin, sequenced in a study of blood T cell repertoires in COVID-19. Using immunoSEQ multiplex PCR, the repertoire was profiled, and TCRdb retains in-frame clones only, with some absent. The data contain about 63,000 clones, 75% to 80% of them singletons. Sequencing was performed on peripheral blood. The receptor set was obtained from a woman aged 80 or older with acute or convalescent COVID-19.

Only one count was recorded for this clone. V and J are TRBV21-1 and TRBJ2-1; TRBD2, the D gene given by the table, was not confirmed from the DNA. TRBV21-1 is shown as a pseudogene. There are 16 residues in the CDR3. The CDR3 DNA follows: TGTGCCAGCAGCAAAGAGGAACTAGCGGGAGGGCATGAGCAGTTCTTC. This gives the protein CASSKEELAGGHEQFF.

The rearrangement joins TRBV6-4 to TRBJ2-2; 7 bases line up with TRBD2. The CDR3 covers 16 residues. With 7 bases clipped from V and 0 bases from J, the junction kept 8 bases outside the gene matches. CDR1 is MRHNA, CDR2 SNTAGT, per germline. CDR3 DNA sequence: TGTGCCAGCAAAACTAGCGCCGGAACGAACACCGGGGAGCTGTTTTTT. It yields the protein CASKTSAGTNTGELFF.

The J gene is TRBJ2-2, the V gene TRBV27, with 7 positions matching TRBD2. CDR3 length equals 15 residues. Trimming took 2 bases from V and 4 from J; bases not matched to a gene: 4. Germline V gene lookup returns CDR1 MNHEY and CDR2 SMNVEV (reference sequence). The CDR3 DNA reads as TGTGCCAGCAGTTTAGCGGGAGTCGTCACCGGGGAGCTGTTTTTT. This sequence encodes CASSLAGVVTGELFF.

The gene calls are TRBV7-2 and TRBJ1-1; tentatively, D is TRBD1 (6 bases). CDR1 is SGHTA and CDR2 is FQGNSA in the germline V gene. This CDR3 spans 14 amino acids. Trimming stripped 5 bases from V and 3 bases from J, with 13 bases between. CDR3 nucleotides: TGTGCCAGCAGCGCAGACAGGAGTTACACTGAAGCTTTCTTT. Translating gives CASSADRSYTEAFF.

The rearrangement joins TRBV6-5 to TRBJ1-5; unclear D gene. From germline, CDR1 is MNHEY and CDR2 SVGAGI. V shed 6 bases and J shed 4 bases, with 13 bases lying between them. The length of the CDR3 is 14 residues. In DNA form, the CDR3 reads TGTGCCAGCAGCCGGACGGGAATGAATCAGCCCCAGCATTTT. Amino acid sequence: CASSRTGMNQPQHF.

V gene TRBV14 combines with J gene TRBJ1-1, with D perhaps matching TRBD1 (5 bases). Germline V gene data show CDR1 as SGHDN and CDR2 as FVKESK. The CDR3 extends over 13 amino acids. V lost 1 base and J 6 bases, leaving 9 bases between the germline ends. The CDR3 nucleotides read TGTGCCAGCAGCCAAGGGGTAGGGGCTGAAGCTTTCTTT. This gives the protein CASSQGVGAEAFF.

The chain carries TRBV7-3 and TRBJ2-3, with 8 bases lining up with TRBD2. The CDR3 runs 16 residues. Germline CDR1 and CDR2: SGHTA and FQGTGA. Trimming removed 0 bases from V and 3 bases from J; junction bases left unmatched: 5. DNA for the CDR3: TGTGCCAGCAGCTTAACGATCAGCGGGAGTACAGATACGCAGTATTTT. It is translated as CASSLTISGSTDTQYF.